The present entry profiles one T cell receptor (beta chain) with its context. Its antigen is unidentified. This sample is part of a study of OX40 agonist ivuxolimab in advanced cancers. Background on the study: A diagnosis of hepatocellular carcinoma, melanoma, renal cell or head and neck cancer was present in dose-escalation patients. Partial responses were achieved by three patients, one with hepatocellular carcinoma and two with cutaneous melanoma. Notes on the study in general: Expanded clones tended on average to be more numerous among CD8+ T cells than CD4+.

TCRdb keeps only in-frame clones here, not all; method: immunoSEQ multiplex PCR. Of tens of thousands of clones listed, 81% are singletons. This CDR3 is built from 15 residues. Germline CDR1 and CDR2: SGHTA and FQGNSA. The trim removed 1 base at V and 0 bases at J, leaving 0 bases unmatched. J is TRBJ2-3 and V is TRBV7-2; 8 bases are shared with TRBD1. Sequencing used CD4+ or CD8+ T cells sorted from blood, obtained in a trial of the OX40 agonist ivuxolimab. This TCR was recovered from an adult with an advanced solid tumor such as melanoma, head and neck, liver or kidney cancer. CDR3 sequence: CASSLGTGSTDTQYF. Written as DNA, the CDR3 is TGTGCCAGCAGCTTAGGGACAGGGAGCACAGATACGCAGTATTTT.